The 26 T cell receptor beta chains given below trace back to one sample, sequenced in a study of shared clonotypes between healthy human individuals. Clones were read by immunoSEQ multiplex PCR, and TCRdb kept only the in-frame ones, dropping some. This repertoire shows some 360,000 clones, less than 75% found once; its top ten account for 8% to 13%. The specimen sequenced was memory CD4+ T cells sorted from blood. Subset meaning: CD45RA-negative fraction. All receptors come from a man aged 25-45 years in good health.

The V and J genes are TRBV7-8 and TRBJ1-2, with D hard to call. This CDR3 comprises 16 residues. Looked up from germline, CDR1 is SGHVS and CDR2 is FQNEAQ. Deletions cut 1 base from V and 9 bases from J, with 21 bases between. DNA for the CDR3: TGTGCCAGCAGCTTAGAGGTGGACCTATATCCTTTGAGCTACACCTTC. The encoded protein is CASSLEVDLYPLSYTF.

The chain uses TRBV5-4 and TRBJ2-3, with D perhaps being TRBD1 or TRBD2 (6 bases each). V was trimmed by 6 bases and J by 8 bases, leaving 13 bases between them. CDR1 and CDR2 (germline): SGHNT, YYREEE (reference sequence). The CDR3 has 12 residues. CDR3 sequence (DNA): TGTGCCAGCAACGTACAGGGAGGTACGCAGTATTTT. Translated, it gives CASNVQGGTQYF.

This chain joins TRBV2 and TRBJ2-7; TRBD2 agrees at 8 bases. Germline CDR1 reads SNHLY; CDR2 reads FYNNEI. Trimming took 6 bases from V and 1 from J; bases not matched to a gene: 11. The CDR3 contains 16 residues. The CDR3 DNA reads as TGTGCCAGCAGCGGCCTCTTCAGCGGGAGATCCTACGAGCAGTACTTC. It yields the protein CASSGLFSGRSYEQYF.

This clone was detected once. The V gene is TRBV28, the J gene TRBJ2-5; 8 bases are a match to TRBD1. CDR1 MDHEN and CDR2 SYDVKM come from the germline V gene. This CDR3 comprises 15 residues. The V gene end was trimmed by 7 bases and the J gene end by 5 bases; junction bases not matched to a gene: 12. The CDR3 DNA reads as TGTGCCAGCACCATGGGACAGGCGGGGAGGGAGACCCAGTACTTC. Protein product: CASTMGQAGRETQYF.

The chain is built from TRBV7-9 and TRBJ2-7; the D is unclear. CDR3 length: 13 residues. Trimming cost V 5 bases and J 3 bases, with 11 bases left between them. Germline V CDR1 and CDR2: SEHNR, FQNEAQ (reference sequence). The CDR3 bases are TGTGCCAGCAGCCCCGGGCCTTACTACGAGCAGTACTTC. Its protein is CASSPGPYYEQYF.

The gene calls are TRBV29-1 and TRBJ2-2; TRBD2 is a possible D gene (6 bases). This CDR3 spans 14 amino acids. CDR1 is SQVTM and CDR2 is ANQGSEA in the germline V gene. The V and J ends lost 7 bases and 1 base respectively, with 13 bases between them. The CDR3 here is CSATGLLNTGELFF. The DNA of the CDR3 is TGCAGCGCTACGGGACTCCTGAACACCGGGGAGCTGTTTTTT.

V usage is TRBV5-5 and J usage is TRBJ1-2, with D unresolved. Germline V gene data show CDR1 as SGHKS and CDR2 as YYEKEE (reference sequence). The CDR3 totals 14 residues. Trimming left V 1 base short and J 3 bases short, with 10 bases between. Written as DNA, the CDR3 is TGTGCCAGCAGCTTGACAGCGGGAGACTATGGCTACACCTTC. Translated, it gives CASSLTAGDYGYTF. Supplemented by reference TRBV5-5 and TRBJ1-2, the full variable domain reads DAGVTQSPTHLIKTRGQQVTLRCSPISGHKSVSWYQQVLGQGPQFIFQYYEKEERGRGNFPDRFSARQFPNYSSELNVNALLLGDSALYLCASSLTAGDYGYTFGSGTRLTVV.

CDR3: CASSEPGQSSYEQYF. CDR3 nucleotide sequence: TGCGCCAGCAGCGAGCCGGGACAGTCCTCCTACGAGCAGTACTTC. The chain employs TRBV5-1 and TRBJ2-7; TRBD1 aligns across 7 bases. The CDR3 extends over 15 amino acids. V gave up 4 bases and J gave up 0 bases; unmatched junction bases: 7. The V gene's germline CDR1 is SGHRS and CDR2 YFSETQ.

As concerns this clone: Within the sample, other DNA sequences also encode this same CDR3. The rearrangement joins TRBV7-9 to TRBJ1-2; D is unresolved. The CDR3 contains 12 residues. Per the germline V gene, CDR1 is SEHNR and CDR2 is FQNEAQ (reference sequence). The V gene lost 2 bases and the J gene lost 8 bases, with 9 bases spanning the gap. The CDR3: CASSLTLDGYTF. CDR3 bases: TGTGCCAGCAGCTTAACTCTGGACGGCTACACCTTC.

The chain has TRBV28 and TRBJ1-2, with a weak D call TRBD1 (6 bases). Germline CDR1 reads MDHEN; CDR2 reads SYDVKM. V was pared by 3 bases and J by 4 bases, with 21 bases between. The CDR3 is made up of 17 amino acids. The CDR3 protein is CASSFPTAGQFIYGYTF. CDR3 coding DNA: TGTGCCAGCAGTTTCCCTACTGCCGGACAGTTTATCTATGGCTACACCTTC.

Only one count was recorded for this clone. This chain connects TRBV28 to TRBJ2-5; D not certain. V lost 5 bases, J lost 4 bases, and 14 bases lay in between. This CDR3 is built from 14 residues. In germline, CDR1 is MDHEN, CDR2 SYDVKM. The CDR3 reads CASSGSGQVETQYF. The DNA of the CDR3 is TGTGCCAGCAGTGGATCGGGCCAGGTAGAGACCCAGTACTTC. The full variable domain, rest sourced from reference TRBV28 and TRBJ2-5, is DVKVTQSSRYLVKRTGEKVFLECVQDMDHENMFWYRQDPGLGLRLIYFSYDVKMKEKGDIPEGYSVSREKKERFSLILESASTNQTSMYLCASSGSGQVETQYFGPGTRLLVL.

In its sample, this clone was seen once. The genes are TRBV14 and TRBJ2-1, with D unclear. CDR3 length: 15 amino acids. V lost 0 bases to trimming and J lost 8 bases, with 14 bases between them. CDR1 and CDR2 from the germline V gene are SGHDN and FVKESK. The CDR3 region has the DNA TGTGCCAGCAGCCAAGAGTTTGCTCGGTGGGATGAGCAGTTCTTC. Protein: CASSQEFARWDEQFF.

The chain combines TRBV5-6 with TRBJ2-1, with unresolved D. Looked up from germline, CDR1 is SGHDT and CDR2 is YYEEEE. V shed 0 bases and J shed 6 bases, with 10 bases lying between them. There are 14 residues in the CDR3. The DNA of the CDR3 is TGTGCCAGCAGCTTGGGGGGTAGGTTCAATGAGCAGTTCTTC. Its protein is CASSLGGRFNEQFF.

V is TRBV14 and J is TRBJ2-7, with unresolved D. Trimming took off 1 base at V and 12 bases at J, with 13 bases between the two ends. CDR3 length equals 12 residues. Germline CDR1 and CDR2: SGHDN and FVKESK. This CDR3 is CASSQVSVEWYF. Here the CDR3 DNA reads TGTGCCAGCAGCCAAGTCTCAGTAGAATGGTACTTC.

A word on this clone: Other DNA sequences in this sample translate to the same CDR3. The V gene is TRBV10-1, the J gene TRBJ2-7, with TRBD1 matching over 9 bases. The V and J ends lost 6 bases and 4 bases, in that order; junction bases with no gene match: 4. Germline V gives CDR1 WNHNN, CDR2 SYGVQD (reference sequence). The CDR3 covers 13 residues. The CDR3 is CASRPGQGYEQYF. DNA for the CDR3: TGCGCCAGCAGGCCCGGACAGGGGTACGAGCAGTACTTC.

The chain employs TRBV4-1 and TRBJ1-2; no clear D gene. Trimming cost V 1 base and J 2 bases, with 5 bases left between them. This CDR3 region has 13 residues. Per germline, CDR1 MGHRA and CDR2 YSYEKL. The CDR3 bases are TGCGCCAGCAGCCAAGTCCAGAACTATGGCTACACCTTC. Amino acid sequence: CASSQVQNYGYTF.

V and J are TRBV19 and TRBJ2-2; D not certain. The CDR3 runs to 12 residues. Deletions cut 4 bases from V and 4 bases from J, with 4 bases between. Per germline, CDR1 LNHDA and CDR2 SQIVND (reference sequence). The CDR3 loop is CASSTGTGELFF. The CDR3 DNA sequence: TGTGCCAGTAGTACAGGCACCGGGGAGCTGTTTTTT.

This chain links TRBV5-1 with TRBJ2-3, with D unclear. The CDR3 runs to 13 residues. V lost 0 bases, J lost 1 base, and 3 bases lay in between. Germline V gene sequence: CDR1 SGHRS, CDR2 YFSETQ. The DNA of the CDR3 is TGCGCCAGCAGCTTGGCGCGCACAGATACGCAGTATTTT. Encoded protein: CASSLARTDTQYF.

The chain carries TRBV28 and TRBJ2-3; 14 positions agree with TRBD2. Germline V CDR1 and CDR2: MDHEN, SYDVKM. The CDR3 has 16 residues. Trimming cost V 6 bases and J 2 bases; bases outside gene matches: 4. CDR3 residues: CASRRLAGGITDTQYF. In nucleotides, the CDR3 is TGTGCCAGCAGAAGACTAGCGGGAGGGATCACAGATACGCAGTATTTT. Based on the CDR3 plus reference TRBV28 and TRBJ2-3, the full variable domain is DVKVTQSSRYLVKRTGEKVFLECVQDMDHENMFWYRQDPGLGLRLIYFSYDVKMKEKGDIPEGYSVSREKKERFSLILESASTNQTSMYLCASRRLAGGITDTQYFGPGTRLTVL.

A note on this clone: The sample holds other DNA sequences that translate to the same CDR3. The chain couples TRBV5-4 to TRBJ2-2; possible D gene TRBD2, 5 bases. The CDR3 has 15 residues. V was trimmed by 0 bases and J by 3 bases, leaving 9 bases between them. From germline, CDR1 is SGHNT and CDR2 YYREEE (reference sequence). As DNA, the CDR3 is TGTGCCAGCAGCTTGGGAGGGAGAGACACCGGGGAGCTGTTTTTT. Translated, it gives CASSLGGRDTGELFF.

This chain joins TRBV5-1 and TRBJ1-5; possible D gene TRBD1, 6 bases. V was clipped by 5 bases and J by 4 bases, with 13 bases between them. CDR1 is SGHRS, CDR2 YFSETQ, per germline. The CDR3 is 14 residues long. The CDR3 protein is CASSPQGINQPQHF. CDR3 DNA: TGCGCCAGCAGTCCACAGGGCATAAATCAGCCCCAGCATTTT.

The V call is TRBV10-3, the J call TRBJ2-1; 8 bases map to TRBD2. The CDR3 loop spans 15 amino acids. Germline CDR1 ENHRY, CDR2 SYGVKD. V shed 6 bases and J 5 bases; nucleotides not matched to a gene: 9. CDR3 nucleotides: TGTGCCATCAGAATCCGGGAGGGCCTGAACAATGAGCAGTTCTTC. Its translation is CAIRIREGLNNEQFF.

V gene TRBV5-1 combines with J gene TRBJ2-5; D might be TRBD2 (6 bases). The germline gives CDR1 SGHRS, CDR2 YFSETQ. The V end lost 0 bases, the J end lost 5 bases, and 11 bases lay between the germline ends. This CDR3 spans 14 amino acids. CDR3 residues: CASSLARGEETQYF. DNA of the CDR3: TGCGCCAGCAGCTTGGCGCGGGGAGAGGAGACCCAGTACTTC.

The chain recombines TRBV28 with TRBJ2-1, with D possibly matching TRBD1 (5 bases). The V gene lost 6 bases and the J gene lost 9 bases, with 12 bases spanning the gap. This CDR3 has 12 amino acids. Germline V gene data show CDR1 as MDHEN and CDR2 as SYDVKM. The CDR3 nucleotides read TGTGCCAGCAGAACAACAGGCTTTGAGCAGTTCTTC. It specifies CASRTTGFEQFF.

The V gene is TRBV6-1, the J gene TRBJ2-2, with TRBD1 matching 10 bases. V lost 8 bases and J lost 5; bases outside the gene matches: 5. Germline values: CDR1 MNHNS, CDR2 SASEGT. The CDR3 spans 14 residues. The CDR3 protein is CASCRGQGTGELFF. The DNA for the CDR3 is TGTGCCAGCTGTAGGGGACAGGGGACCGGGGAGCTGTTTTTT.

The sample holds one count of this clone. The V and J genes are TRBV6-1 and TRBJ1-1; D not certain. The ends were cut back, 6 bases at V and 6 bases at J, with 11 bases in the middle. This CDR3 region has 12 residues. Germline loops: CDR1 MNHNS, CDR2 SASEGT. The CDR3 bases are TGTGCCAGCAGGGGTGTTCGCGCTGAAGCTTTCTTT. It encodes CASRGVRAEAFF.